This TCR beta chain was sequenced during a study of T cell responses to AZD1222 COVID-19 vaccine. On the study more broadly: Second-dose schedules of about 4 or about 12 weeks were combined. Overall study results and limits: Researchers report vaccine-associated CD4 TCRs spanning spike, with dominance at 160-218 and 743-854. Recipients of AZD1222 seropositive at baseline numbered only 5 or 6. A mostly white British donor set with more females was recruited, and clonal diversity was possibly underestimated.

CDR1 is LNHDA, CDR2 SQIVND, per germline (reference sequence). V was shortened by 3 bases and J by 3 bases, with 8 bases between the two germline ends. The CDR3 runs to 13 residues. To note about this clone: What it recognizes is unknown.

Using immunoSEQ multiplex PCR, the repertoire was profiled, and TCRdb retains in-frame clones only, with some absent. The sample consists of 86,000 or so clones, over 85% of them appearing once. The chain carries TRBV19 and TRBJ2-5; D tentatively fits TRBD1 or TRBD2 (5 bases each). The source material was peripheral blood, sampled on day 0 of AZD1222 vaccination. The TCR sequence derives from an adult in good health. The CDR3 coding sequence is TGTGCCAGTAGTATGGGGACGGAAGAGACCCAGTACTTC. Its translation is CASSMGTEETQYF.